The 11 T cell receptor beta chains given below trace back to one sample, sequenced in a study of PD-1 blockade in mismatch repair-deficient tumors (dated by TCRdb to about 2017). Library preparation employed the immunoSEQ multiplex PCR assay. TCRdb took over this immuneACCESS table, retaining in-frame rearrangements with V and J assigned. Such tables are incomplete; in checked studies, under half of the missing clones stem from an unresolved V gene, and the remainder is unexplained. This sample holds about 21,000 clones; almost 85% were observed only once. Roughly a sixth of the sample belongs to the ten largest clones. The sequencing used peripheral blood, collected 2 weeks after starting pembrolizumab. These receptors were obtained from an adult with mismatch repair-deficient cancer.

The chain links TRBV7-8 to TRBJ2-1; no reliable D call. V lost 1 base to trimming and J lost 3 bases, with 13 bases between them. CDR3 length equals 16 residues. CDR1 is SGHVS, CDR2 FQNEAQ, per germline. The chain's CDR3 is CASSLGGWTNYNEQFF. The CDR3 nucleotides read TGTGCCAGCAGCTTAGGCGGCTGGACCAACTACAATGAGCAGTTCTTC.

The CDR3 is CASSLVEGAQGYEQFF. In nucleotides, the CDR3 is TGTGCCAGCAGCTTAGTGGAGGGGGCGCAAGGGTATGAGCAGTTCTTC. The V gene is TRBV7-6, the J gene TRBJ2-1, with a possible D match to TRBD1 (7 bases). The CDR3 length is 16 residues. The V gene's germline CDR1 is SGHVS and CDR2 FNYEAQ. V lost 1 base and J lost 8, with 18 bases in between.

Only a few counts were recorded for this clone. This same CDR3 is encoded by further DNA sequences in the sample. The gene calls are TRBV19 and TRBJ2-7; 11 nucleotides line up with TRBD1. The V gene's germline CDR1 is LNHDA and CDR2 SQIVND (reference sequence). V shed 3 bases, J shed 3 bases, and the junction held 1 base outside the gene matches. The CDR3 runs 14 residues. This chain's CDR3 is CASSMGQGGYEQYF. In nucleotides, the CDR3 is TGTGCCAGTAGTATGGGACAGGGGGGCTACGAGCAGTACTTC.

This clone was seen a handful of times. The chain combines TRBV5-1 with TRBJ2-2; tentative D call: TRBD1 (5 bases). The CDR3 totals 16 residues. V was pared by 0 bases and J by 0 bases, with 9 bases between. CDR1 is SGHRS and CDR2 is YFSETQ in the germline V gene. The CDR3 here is CASSLGIGANTGELFF. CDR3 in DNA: TGCGCCAGCAGCTTGGGCATAGGGGCGAACACCGGGGAGCTGTTTTTT.

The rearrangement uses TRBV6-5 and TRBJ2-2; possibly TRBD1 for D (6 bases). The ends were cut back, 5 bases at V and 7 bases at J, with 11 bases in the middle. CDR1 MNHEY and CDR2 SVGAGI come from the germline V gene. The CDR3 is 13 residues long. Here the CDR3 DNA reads TGTGCCAGCAGTAACAGGGTCGGCGGGGAGCTGTTTTTT. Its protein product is CASSNRVGGELFF.

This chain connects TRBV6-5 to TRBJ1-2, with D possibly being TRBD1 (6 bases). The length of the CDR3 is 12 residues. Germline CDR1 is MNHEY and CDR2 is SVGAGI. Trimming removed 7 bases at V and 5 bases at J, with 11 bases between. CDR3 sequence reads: CASTAGEYGYTF. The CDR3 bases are TGTGCCAGCACCGCAGGGGAATATGGCTACACCTTC.

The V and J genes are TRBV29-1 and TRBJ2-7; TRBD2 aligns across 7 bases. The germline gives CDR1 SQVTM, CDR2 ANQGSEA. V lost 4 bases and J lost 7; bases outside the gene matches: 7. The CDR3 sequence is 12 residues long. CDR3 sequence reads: CSVVGGRNEQYF. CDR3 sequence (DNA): TGCAGCGTTGTAGGCGGGAGAAATGAGCAGTACTTC.

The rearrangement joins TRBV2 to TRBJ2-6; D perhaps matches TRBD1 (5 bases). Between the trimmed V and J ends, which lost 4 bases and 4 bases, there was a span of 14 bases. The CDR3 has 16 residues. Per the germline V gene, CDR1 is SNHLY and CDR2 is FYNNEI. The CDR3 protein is CASSGEGVDGANVLTF. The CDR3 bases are TGTGCCAGCAGTGGAGAAGGGGTTGACGGGGCCAACGTCCTGACTTTC.

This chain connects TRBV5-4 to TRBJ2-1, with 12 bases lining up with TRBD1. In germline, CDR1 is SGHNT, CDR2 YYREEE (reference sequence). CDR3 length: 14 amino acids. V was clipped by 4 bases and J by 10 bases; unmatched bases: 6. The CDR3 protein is CASSPGTGGREQFF. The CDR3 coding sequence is TGTGCCAGCAGCCCGGGGACAGGGGGCAGGGAGCAGTTCTTC.

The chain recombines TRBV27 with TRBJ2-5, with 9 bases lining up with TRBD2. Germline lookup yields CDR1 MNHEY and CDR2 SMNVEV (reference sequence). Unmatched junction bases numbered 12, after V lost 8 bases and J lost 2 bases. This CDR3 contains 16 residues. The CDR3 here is CASGGDGLAGQETQYF. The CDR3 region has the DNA TGTGCCAGCGGGGGGGATGGGCTAGCGGGACAAGAGACCCAGTACTTC.

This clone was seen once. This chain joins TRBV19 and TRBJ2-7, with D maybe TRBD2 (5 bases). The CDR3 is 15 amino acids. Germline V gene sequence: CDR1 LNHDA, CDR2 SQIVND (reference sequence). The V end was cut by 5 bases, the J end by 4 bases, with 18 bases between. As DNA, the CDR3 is TGTGCCAGTAGTCCACTAGGGCGGTTGGGTTACGAGCAGTACTTC. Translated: CASSPLGRLGYEQYF.